This TCR beta chain is from a study of T-cell memory formation after mild COVID-19. This clonotype has a handful of counts. Its antigen is unknown. MiXCR, applied by TCRdb to the 5' RACE reads, yields one record per CDR3 protein. The sample lists some 150,000 distinct CDR3 sequences; 19% were seen once. Overall study results and limits: A balance of CD4 and CD8 characterized clones contracting day 15 to 85, whereas later expanders leaned CD4+.

The receptor's source is an adult woman who had mild COVID-19 (a few samples of this study predate the infection). Cell type and time point are not known. Sequencing was performed on PBMCs or a T cell subset sorted from them (not recorded which).

The CDR3, as DNA: TGTGCCAGTAGTATGGTCTGGCCGGGAGGCACTGAAGCTTTCTTT. Translated, it gives CASSMVWPGGTEAFF. This chain connects TRBV19 to TRBJ1-1, with D uncertain. V lost 3 bases and J 4 bases, leaving 15 bases between the germline ends. The CDR3 totals 15 residues. CDR1 and CDR2 from the germline V gene are LNHDA and SQIVND (reference sequence).